These 23 T cell receptor beta chains were all obtained from the same sample, sequenced in a study of blood T cell repertoires in COVID-19. TCRdb keeps only in-frame clones here, not all; method: immunoSEQ multiplex PCR. The repertoire holds approximately 150,000 clones, with 81% as singletons. The specimen sequenced was peripheral blood. The receptor source for this set is a human donor in a cohort sampled during active COVID-19.

This chain uses TRBV4-3 with TRBJ1-5; D perhaps matches TRBD1 (6 bases). There are 14 residues in the CDR3. Germline values: CDR1 LGHNA, CDR2 YSLEER. Trimming cost V 0 bases and J 13 bases, with 16 bases left between them. For the CDR3, the DNA is TGCGCCAGCAGCCAAGATTCAGGGGACGCGGTTCAGCATTTT. It yields the protein CASSQDSGDAVQHF.

This clone has a handful of counts. This sequence joins TRBV18 and TRBJ2-7; D possibly corresponds to TRBD1 (6 bases). The germline V gene has CDR1 KGHSH and CDR2 LQKENI. Trimming pared 2 bases from V and 2 bases from J, leaving 10 bases between. This CDR3 spans 14 amino acids. CDR3 loop: CASSPSRGTYEQYF. The CDR3 coding sequence is TGTGCCAGCTCACCATCCAGGGGCACCTACGAGCAGTACTTC.

This clone was counted a single time. The chain uses TRBV27 and TRBJ1-2, with TRBD1 identical over 8 bases. Trimming at V came to 5 bases and at J to 8 bases, leaving 7 bases not matched to a gene. The CDR3 length is 13 residues. Germline V lookup: CDR1 MNHEY, CDR2 SMNVEV (reference sequence). The CDR3 sequence is CASSLTGDYGYTF. The CDR3 DNA reads as TGTGCCAGCAGTCTGACAGGGGATTACGGCTACACCTTC.

The CDR3 DNA is TGTGCCACCAGCAGGGCCGGGACTGGGGAAGCTTTCTTT. It encodes CATSRAGTGEAFF. The chain couples TRBV15 to TRBJ1-1, with D possibly being TRBD1 (5 bases). Germline assignment: CDR1 LNHNV and CDR2 YYDKDF (reference sequence). Trimming pared 3 bases from V and 8 bases from J, leaving 13 bases between. CDR3 length: 13 residues.

The V call is TRBV12-3 or TRBV12-4, the J call TRBJ2-4; weak D call: TRBD2 (6 bases). The germline V and J ends were trimmed by 2 bases and 7 bases, with 9 bases remaining between them. The CDR3 length is 13 residues. The CDR3 loop reads CASSLREANIQYF. CDR3 sequence (DNA): TGTGCCAGCAGTTTAAGGGAGGCCAACATTCAGTACTTC.

This chain connects TRBV6-4 to TRBJ2-1; 12 bases match TRBD2. This CDR3 has 15 amino acids. V trimming: 7 bases; J trimming: 7 bases; junction bases outside the gene matches: 8. CDR1 MRHNA and CDR2 SNTAGT come from the germline V gene. The CDR3 bases are TGTGCCAGCACCAAGACTAGCGGGAGAGGGAATGAGCAGTTCTTC. Translating gives CASTKTSGRGNEQFF.

V usage is TRBV6-2 or TRBV6-3 and J usage is TRBJ2-1, with D hard to call. CDR1 and CDR2 from the germline V gene are MNHEY and SVGEGT. Trimming stripped 4 bases from V and 5 bases from J, with 12 bases between. The length of the CDR3 is 14 residues. The CDR3 region is CASSSQRINNEQFF. As DNA, the CDR3 is TGTGCCAGCAGTTCCCAGCGTATTAACAATGAGCAGTTCTTC.

This chain links TRBV10-3 with TRBJ1-5; D remains unclear. The CDR3 is 12 residues long. With 6 bases removed from V and 3 bases from J, the gap between germline ends came to 6 bases. In germline, CDR1 is ENHRY, CDR2 SYGVKD. CDR3 DNA: TGTGCCATCAGGGCCGACAATCAGCCCCAGCATTTT. Protein sequence: CAIRADNQPQHF.

The rearrangement joins TRBV5-1 to TRBJ2-1, with 9 positions matching TRBD1. This CDR3 region has 16 residues. V was clipped by 5 bases and J by 4 bases; unmatched bases: 10. Germline V gives CDR1 SGHRS, CDR2 YFSETQ. This chain's CDR3 is CASRTQQGARYNEQFF. CDR3 coding DNA: TGCGCCAGCAGGACCCAACAGGGGGCAAGATACAATGAGCAGTTCTTC.

V is TRBV7-2 and J is TRBJ2-5; D gene uncertain. CDR3 size: 16 residues. V was shortened by 5 bases and J by 6 bases, with 22 bases between the two germline ends. Germline V lookup: CDR1 SGHTA, CDR2 FQGNSA. This CDR3 is CASSLLISSPTKTQYF. In DNA, the CDR3 is TGTGCCAGCAGCCTATTAATTAGCAGTCCGACGAAGACCCAGTACTTC.

The chain has TRBV7-3 and TRBJ2-1, with 15 bases that match TRBD2. J lost 6 bases, V lost 4 bases, and 7 bases had no gene match. Germline-derived CDR1 and CDR2 are SGHTA and FQGTGA. The CDR3 runs 17 residues. In nucleotides, the CDR3 is TGTGCCAGCAGCTCCGGACTAGCGGGAGGGAAGGGCAATGAGCAGTTCTTC. As protein: CASSSGLAGGKGNEQFF.

The V call is TRBV5-5, the J call TRBJ1-4; D might be TRBD1 (5 bases). There are 12 residues in the CDR3. Trimming removed 1 base at V and 11 bases at J, with 9 bases between. Germline loops: CDR1 SGHKS, CDR2 YYEKEE (reference sequence). CDR3 sequence reads: CASSLSGGKLFF. The CDR3 coding sequence is TGTGCCAGCAGCTTGTCGGGGGGGAAACTGTTTTTT.

This clone was detected only a few times. This chain uses TRBV21-1 with TRBJ2-1; TRBD2, as called in the table, went unchecked against the DNA. TRBV21-1 is given as a pseudogene. CDR3 size: 18 residues. CDR3 DNA: TGTGCCAGCAGCAAAGAAACTTTAGCGGGGGCATCACGCAATGAGCAGTTCTTC. It specifies CASSKETLAGASRNEQFF.

The CDR3: CASNYRGRDTEAFF. In nucleotides, the CDR3 is TGTGCCAGCAATTACAGGGGAAGGGACACTGAAGCTTTCTTT. V is TRBV28 and J is TRBJ1-1, with 7 bases that match TRBD1. V lost 7 bases, J lost 3 bases, and 8 bases stayed unmatched. Germline V CDR1 and CDR2: MDHEN, SYDVKM. The CDR3 is made up of 14 amino acids. Supplemented by reference TRBV28 and TRBJ1-1, the full variable domain reads DVKVTQSSRYLVKRTGEKVFLECVQDMDHENMFWYRQDPGLGLRLIYFSYDVKMKEKGDIPEGYSVSREKKERFSLILESASTNQTSMYLCASNYRGRDTEAFFGQGTRLTVV.

The chain employs TRBV11-2 and TRBJ1-1, with TRBD1 identical over 10 bases. With V trimmed by 3 bases and J by 5 bases, 3 bases remained unmatched. This CDR3 is built from 14 residues. Germline CDR1 SGHAT, CDR2 FQNNGV. The DNA of the CDR3 is TGTGCCAGCAGCTTGGGGACAGGGGTGACTGAAGCTTTCTTT. Translation: CASSLGTGVTEAFF.

The chain is built from TRBV15 and TRBJ1-1, with D unclear. Germline V lookup: CDR1 LNHNV, CDR2 YYDKDF (reference sequence). The length of the CDR3 is 14 residues. V dropped 1 base and J dropped 1 base, with 7 bases sitting between them. In nucleotides, the CDR3 is TGTGCCACCAGCAGAGGGGCAGGGAACACTGAAGCTTTCTTT. It translates to CATSRGAGNTEAFF. The variable domain in full, with the rest retrieved from reference TRBV15 and TRBJ1-1, is DAMVIQNPRYQVTQFGKPVTLSCSQTLNHNVMYWYQQKSSQAPKLLFHYYDKDFNNEADTPDNFQSRRPNTSFCFLDIRSPGLGDTAMYLCATSRGAGNTEAFFGQGTRLTVV.

The chain couples TRBV12-3 or TRBV12-4 to TRBJ2-1; D gene ambiguous. The CDR3 is 12 amino acids. V lost 7 bases to trimming and J lost 1 base, with 5 bases between them. CDR3 DNA sequence: TGTGCCAGCACTACTTCCTACAATGAGCAGTTCTTC. Translation gives CASTTSYNEQFF.

The chain recombines TRBV4-3 with TRBJ1-1; D is perhaps TRBD1 (6 bases). Germline loops: CDR1 LGHNA, CDR2 YSLEER. Trimming cost V 4 bases and J 0 bases, with 15 bases left between them. The CDR3 is 16 residues long. The CDR3 DNA reads as TGCGCCAGCAGCCCTGGGGGGAGGGGGATGAACACTGAAGCTTTCTTT. It is translated as CASSPGGRGMNTEAFF.

This chain uses TRBV7-9 with TRBJ2-5, with D perhaps TRBD2 (5 bases). The CDR3 runs 14 residues. V was trimmed by 4 bases and J by 4 bases, leaving 13 bases between them. Germline assignment: CDR1 SEHNR and CDR2 FQNEAQ (reference sequence). CDR3 loop: CASSSQTGSETQYF. Written as DNA, the CDR3 is TGTGCCAGCAGCTCCCAGACGGGATCAGAGACCCAGTACTTC.

The J gene is TRBJ1-1, the V gene TRBV7-9; D not resolved. Trimming removed 4 bases at V and 10 bases at J, with 13 bases between. CDR3 length: 12 amino acids. Germline CDR1 reads SEHNR; CDR2 reads FQNEAQ (reference sequence). CDR3 protein: CASSSLRSGAFF. For the CDR3, the DNA is TGTGCCAGCAGCTCTTTGCGTTCGGGAGCTTTCTTT.

The gene calls are TRBV6-5 and TRBJ1-2; 10 nucleotides align to TRBD1. V trimming: 8 bases; J trimming: 4 bases; junction bases outside the gene matches: 7. The length of the CDR3 is 14 residues. Germline V gene lookup returns CDR1 MNHEY and CDR2 SVGAGI. The CDR3 sequence: CASFGTGVFYGYTF. Written as DNA, the CDR3 is TGTGCCAGCTTTGGGACAGGGGTTTTCTATGGCTACACCTTC.

The chain has TRBV30 and TRBJ1-2; perhaps TRBD1 as D (5 bases). The CDR3 is 16 residues long. Germline V CDR1 and CDR2: GTSNPN, SVGIG (reference sequence). V was pared by 1 base and J by 3 bases, with 18 bases between. CDR3 nucleotide sequence: TGTGCCTGGAGTGCCGCGGGACGAAGAACGGACTATGGCTACACCTTC. It translates to CAWSAAGRRTDYGYTF.

This clone was detected only once. This chain uses TRBV19 with TRBJ2-7, with 14 bases aligning to TRBD2. V lost 8 bases and J lost 2; bases outside the gene matches: 5. The CDR3 covers 15 residues. Germline-derived CDR1 and CDR2 are LNHDA and SQIVND (reference sequence). The CDR3, as DNA: TGTGCCAGTGGGACTAGCGGGGGCTCTACCTACGAGCAGTACTTC. Translated, it gives CASGTSGGSTYEQYF.